The 18 T cell receptor beta chains presented below share a single source sample, sequenced in a study of T cell responses to AZD1222 COVID-19 vaccine (dated by TCRdb to the early 2020s). This specimen's time point label, per the study, means: baseline before first vaccination. The sample's treatment or condition, from its label and the paper: meningococcal conjugate vaccine given as trial control. Libraries were prepared through the immunoSEQ multiplex PCR assay. TCRdb re-hosts the immuneACCESS table, in-frame sequences only. Its copies lack some clones; in the studies checked, an unresolved V gene accounts for under half of them, and the cause for the rest is not known. The sample has about 100,000 clones on record, around 87% of them singletons. 4.2% of the sample belongs to the ten largest clones. Material: peripheral blood, obtained on day 0 of MenACWY control vaccination. Receptor source: an adult in good health.

CDR3 sequence (DNA): TGTGCCAGCAGTTTGTATCCTAGCGGGAGGGCCGAAGGTACGCAGTATTTT. Protein product: CASSLYPSGRAEGTQYF. The genes are TRBV27 and TRBJ2-3; TRBD2 matches at 12 bases. There are 17 residues in the CDR3. The ends lost 3 bases at V and 8 bases at J; junction bases unmatched: 12. CDR1 is MNHEY, CDR2 SMNVEV, per germline (reference sequence).

The CDR3 DNA is TGTGCCAGCAGTCTCGTAGGCCCCTCTTTTGGGTCTCTCGCCCACGAGCAGTACTTC. This codes for CASSLVGPSFGSLAHEQYF. V usage is TRBV6-6 and J usage is TRBJ2-7; no firm D call. The CDR3 totals 19 residues. Germline V gene data show CDR1 as MNHNY and CDR2 as SVGAGI (reference sequence). Trimming took off 5 bases at V and 5 bases at J, with 31 bases between the two ends.

This chain joins TRBV19 and TRBJ2-7; a weak D match, TRBD1 (5 bases). Germline CDR1 reads LNHDA; CDR2 reads SQIVND (reference sequence). The CDR3 runs 13 residues. Trimming left V 3 bases short and J 7 bases short, with 13 bases between. CDR3 amino acids: CASSIAQGQEQYF. CDR3 DNA sequence: TGTGCCAGTAGTATCGCCCAGGGTCAAGAGCAGTACTTC.

J is TRBJ2-2 and V is TRBV18; 12 bases are a match to TRBD2. V trimming: 1 base; J trimming: 3 bases; junction bases outside the gene matches: 0. CDR1 is KGHSH and CDR2 is LQKENI in the germline V gene. The CDR3 extends over 16 amino acids. In DNA form, the CDR3 reads TGTGCCAGCTCACCACGACTAGCGGGAGACACCGGGGAGCTGTTTTTT. Amino acid sequence: CASSPRLAGDTGELFF.

This clone came up once. The CDR3 DNA is TGTGCCAGCAGCTTAGTTGGAGTTAACTATGGCTACACCTTC. It specifies CASSLVGVNYGYTF. This sequence joins TRBV7-9 and TRBJ1-2; no definite D call. CDR3 length: 14 amino acids. The V gene lost 1 base and the J gene lost 1 base, with 7 bases spanning the gap. Germline V gene lookup returns CDR1 SEHNR and CDR2 FQNEAQ (reference sequence). The complete variable domain, with remaining parts taken from reference TRBV7-9 and TRBJ1-2, reads DTGVSQNPRHKITKRGQNVTFRCDPISEHNRLYWYRQTLGQGPEFLTYFQNEAQLEKSRLLSDRFSAERPKGSFSTLEIQRTEQGDSAMYLCASSLVGVNYGYTFGSGTRLTVV.

Only a few counts were recorded for this clone. This rearrangement joins TRBV6-2 or TRBV6-3 to TRBJ2-6; D is unclear. Germline CDR1 is MNHEY and CDR2 is SVGEGT. The length of the CDR3 is 16 residues. V was clipped by 2 bases and J by 0 bases, with 8 bases between them. CDR3 residues: CASSYRVVSGANVLTF. In nucleotides, the CDR3 is TGTGCCAGCAGTTACCGGGTGGTCTCTGGGGCCAACGTCCTGACTTTC.

This chain joins TRBV18 and TRBJ2-1; 14 nucleotides agree with TRBD2. Germline V gives CDR1 KGHSH, CDR2 LQKENI. This CDR3 is 21 amino acids long. The V segment lost 1 base and the J segment 2 bases; nucleotides outside the gene matches: 13. CDR3 amino acids: CASSPRAPGLAGELTYNEQFF. In nucleotides, the CDR3 is TGTGCCAGCTCACCACGAGCCCCGGGACTAGCGGGGGAACTCACCTACAATGAGCAGTTCTTC.

V is TRBV19 and J is TRBJ2-7; perhaps TRBD1 as D (6 bases). Looked up from germline, CDR1 is LNHDA and CDR2 is SQIVND (reference sequence). V dropped 3 bases and J dropped 0 bases, with 21 bases sitting between them. The CDR3 is made up of 18 amino acids. The CDR3 DNA follows: TGTGCCAGTAGTATCAGGTCAACAGGGCACGGGGCCTCCTACGAGCAGTACTTC. This encodes CASSIRSTGHGASYEQYF.

The V gene is TRBV4-1, the J gene TRBJ1-2, with 11 bases lining up with TRBD1. In germline, CDR1 is MGHRA, CDR2 YSYEKL. The CDR3 is made up of 16 amino acids. V gave up 5 bases and J gave up 4 bases; unmatched junction bases: 9. CDR3: CASSVGQGDQLYGYTF. The CDR3 region has the DNA TGCGCCAGCAGCGTGGGACAGGGGGACCAACTCTATGGCTACACCTTC.

The genes are TRBV20-1 and TRBJ2-7; D ambiguous. Germline CDR1 is DFQATT and CDR2 is SNEGSKA (reference sequence). There are 11 residues in the CDR3. Trimming left V 6 bases short and J 4 bases short, with 10 bases between. The CDR3 DNA reads as TGCAGTGCAGGGCGAGGTTACGAGCAGTACTTC. As protein: CSAGRGYEQYF.

The chain combines TRBV19 with TRBJ2-2; D may be TRBD1 or TRBD2 (6 bases each). V lost 1 base to trimming and J lost 7 bases, with 16 bases between them. The CDR3 contains 16 residues. CDR1 is LNHDA and CDR2 is SQIVND in the germline V gene (reference sequence). CDR3 protein: CASSIASGAQSGELFF. CDR3 nucleotides: TGTGCCAGTAGTATAGCTTCGGGGGCGCAGAGCGGGGAGCTGTTTTTT.

V usage is TRBV7-2 and J usage is TRBJ2-5; the D is unclear. This CDR3 contains 15 residues. The ends were cut back, 1 base at V and 4 bases at J, with 13 bases in the middle. CDR1 SGHTA and CDR2 FQGNSA come from the germline V gene. The CDR3 nucleotides read TGTGCCAGCAGCTTAGGTCCTCCGGGTCCAGAGACCCAGTACTTC. Translation: CASSLGPPGPETQYF.

The CDR3 DNA is TGTGCCAGCAGCCCGAGCCGTGTATCACCCCTCCACTTT. Translating gives CASSPSRVSPLHF. The chain has TRBV3-1 (or the pseudogene TRBV3-2) and TRBJ1-6; D remains ambiguous. This CDR3 contains 13 residues. CDR1 and CDR2 from the germline V gene are LGHDT and YNNKEL (reference sequence). The V end lost 4 bases, the J end lost 10 bases, and 11 bases lay between the germline ends.

V is TRBV24-1 and J is TRBJ2-3; D is undetermined. V was clipped by 4 bases and J by 2 bases, with 9 bases between them. Germline loops: CDR1 KGHDR, CDR2 SFDVKD. CDR3 size: 14 residues. CDR3 DNA: TGTGCCACCAGTGAGCGGTTTGCCACAGATACGCAGTATTTT. Amino acid sequence: CATSERFATDTQYF.

The rearrangement joins TRBV5-1 to TRBJ2-3, with TRBD2 identical over 14 bases. This CDR3 region has 16 residues. V was pared by 4 bases and J by 2 bases, with 3 bases of the junction left unmatched. The germline V gene encodes CDR1 SGHRS and CDR2 YFSETQ. The CDR3 loop is CASSTGLAGATDTQYF. The CDR3 nucleotides are TGCGCCAGCAGCACGGGACTAGCGGGGGCCACAGATACGCAGTATTTT. The full variable domain, completed using reference TRBV5-1 and TRBJ2-3, is KAGVTQTPRYLIKTRGQQVTLSCSPISGHRSVSWYQQTPGQGLQFLFEYFSETQRNKGNFPGRFSGRQFSNSRSEMNVSTLELGDSALYLCASSTGLAGATDTQYFGPGTRLTVL.

V is TRBV19 and J is TRBJ2-2; D might be TRBD2 (6 bases). Deletions cut 4 bases from V and 0 bases from J, with 18 bases between. Germline CDR1 reads LNHDA; CDR2 reads SQIVND (reference sequence). The CDR3 runs to 18 residues. The CDR3 DNA reads TGTGCCAGTAGTAGGAAGGGTTTGCGGGGCACGAACACCGGGGAGCTGTTTTTT. Residues: CASSRKGLRGTNTGELFF.

The chain has TRBV28 and TRBJ1-2; the D is unclear. V was cut by 3 bases and J by 3 bases, with 8 bases left in between. The length of the CDR3 is 13 residues. Germline lookup yields CDR1 MDHEN and CDR2 SYDVKM. The CDR3 loop is CASSFSPYYGYTF. CDR3 nucleotide sequence: TGTGCCAGCAGTTTTAGTCCCTACTATGGCTACACCTTC.

The chain links TRBV3-1 (or the pseudogene TRBV3-2) to TRBJ1-1, with a tentative D call TRBD1 (6 bases). The CDR3 contains 15 residues. V gave up 2 bases and J gave up 0 bases, with 10 bases separating them. Germline-derived CDR1 and CDR2 are LGHDT and YNNKEL (reference sequence). In DNA form, the CDR3 reads TGTGCCAGCAGCCAAAACAGGGCAATGAACACTGAAGCTTTCTTT. Protein sequence: CASSQNRAMNTEAFF.